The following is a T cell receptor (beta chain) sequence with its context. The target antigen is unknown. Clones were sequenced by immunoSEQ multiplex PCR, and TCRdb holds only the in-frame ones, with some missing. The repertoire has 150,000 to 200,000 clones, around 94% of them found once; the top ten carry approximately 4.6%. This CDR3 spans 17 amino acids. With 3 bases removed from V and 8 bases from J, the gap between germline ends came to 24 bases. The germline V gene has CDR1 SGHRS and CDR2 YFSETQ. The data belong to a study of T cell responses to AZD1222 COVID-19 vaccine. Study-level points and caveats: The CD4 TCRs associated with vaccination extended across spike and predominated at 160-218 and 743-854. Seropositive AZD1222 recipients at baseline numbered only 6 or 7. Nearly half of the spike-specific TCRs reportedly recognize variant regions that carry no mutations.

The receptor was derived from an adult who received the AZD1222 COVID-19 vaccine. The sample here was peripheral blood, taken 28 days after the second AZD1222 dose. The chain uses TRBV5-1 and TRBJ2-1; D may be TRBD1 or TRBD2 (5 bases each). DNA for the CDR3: TGCGCCAGCAGCTCCGGGGCTTTCACCCGAGTGATGGATGAGCAGTTCTTC. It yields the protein CASSSGAFTRVMDEQFF. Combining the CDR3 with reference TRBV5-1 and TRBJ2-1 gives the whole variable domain KAGVTQTPRYLIKTRGQQVTLSCSPISGHRSVSWYQQTPGQGLQFLFEYFSETQRNKGNFPGRFSGRQFSNSRSEMNVSTLELGDSALYLCASSSGAFTRVMDEQFFGPGTRLTVL.